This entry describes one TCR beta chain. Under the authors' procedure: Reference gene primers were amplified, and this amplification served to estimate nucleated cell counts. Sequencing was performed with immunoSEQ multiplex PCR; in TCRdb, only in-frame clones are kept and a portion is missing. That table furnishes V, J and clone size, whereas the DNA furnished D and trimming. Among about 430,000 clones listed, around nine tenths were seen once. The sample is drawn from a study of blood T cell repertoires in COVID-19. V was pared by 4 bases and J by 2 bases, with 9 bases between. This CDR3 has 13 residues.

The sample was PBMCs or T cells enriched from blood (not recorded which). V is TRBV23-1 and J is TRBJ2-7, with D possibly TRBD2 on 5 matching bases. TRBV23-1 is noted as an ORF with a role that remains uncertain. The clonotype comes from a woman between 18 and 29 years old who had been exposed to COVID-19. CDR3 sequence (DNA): TGCGCCAGCAGTCGGAGGTTTACCTACGAGCAGTACTTC. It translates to CASSRRFTYEQYF.